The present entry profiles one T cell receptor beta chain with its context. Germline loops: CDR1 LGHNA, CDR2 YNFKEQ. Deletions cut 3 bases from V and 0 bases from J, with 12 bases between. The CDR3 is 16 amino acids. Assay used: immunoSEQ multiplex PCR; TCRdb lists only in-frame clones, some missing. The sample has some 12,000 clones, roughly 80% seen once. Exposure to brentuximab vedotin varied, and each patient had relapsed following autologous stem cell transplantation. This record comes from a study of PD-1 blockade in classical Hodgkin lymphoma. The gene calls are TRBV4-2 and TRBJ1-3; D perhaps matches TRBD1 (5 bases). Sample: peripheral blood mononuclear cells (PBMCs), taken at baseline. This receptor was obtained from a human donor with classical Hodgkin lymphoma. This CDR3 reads CASSQGTILSGNTIYF. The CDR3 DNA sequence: TGTGCCAGCAGCCAGGGGACCATTCTCTCTGGAAACACCATATATTTT.